This T cell receptor beta chain was retrieved from a study of shared clonotypes between healthy human individuals (dated by TCRdb to 2018 to 2020). About the full investigation: A couple of women and a few men aged 18 to 49 years were included in the cohort. Blood TCR repertoires of about five healthy adults were deeply sequenced to estimate repertoire size and the extent of clonotype sharing between individuals. For each donor, three plates each were used for CD4 naive and CD4 memory, two plates were used for CD8 naive, and one plate was used for CD8 memory. Per donor, leukapheresis produced somewhere between about 0.94 and 10 billion PBMCs. To increase sequencing depth and limit assay-specific biases, TCR repertoire library preparation and sequencing were carried out by different laboratories using diverse techniques. The research as a whole found: Approximately 5% of naive CD4, 3.5% of naive CD8, around 2.3% of memory CD4, and around 0.42% of memory CD8 clonotypes were shared across a few donors. Based on pairwise subsampling, the degree of clonotype sharing among donors was expected to be affected by sequencing depth. Larger estimated clonotype richness was generally found for naive subsets than for memory subsets. Even with the large sequencing depth, rarefaction of the sorted-subset datasets indicated that sequencing was incomplete. Higher generation probabilities were observed for clonotypes shared by all four sorted-subset donors than for non-shared clonotypes. Only blood was sampled, and tissue TCR repertoires likely differ from those in blood. The small number of donors limited the genetic and exposure-history diversity represented.

CD8 naive samples were CD45RO-negative cells positively selected for CCR7, giving a CD45RA+CCR7+ population that excluded TemRA cells. Donors were healthy HIV-negative adults with no recently reported acute infections or vaccinations. All donors were Caucasian adults living in Nashville, Tennessee, USA. Blood was obtained by leukapheresis, after which PBMCs were separated by Ficoll-Histopaque density gradient centrifugation and cryopreserved in liquid nitrogen vapor phase. Analytical flow cytometry was used to check the purity and quantity of each magnetically sorted T cell population. Each sorted fraction had its genomic DNA isolated and then quantified by UV absorbance on a Nanodrop 2000c. To note about this clone: Its antigen has not been determined. No qualities accompany the bases; no much larger clone lies one base away.

Looking up the germline V gene (reference sequence) yields CDR1 DFQATT and CDR2 SNEGSKA. V and J lose 7 bases and 8 bases, and a span of 3 bases separates them. There are 8 amino acids in the CDR3, from cysteine to phenylalanine inclusive. Just the 24-base CDR3 DNA is kept, in frame starting at base 1. Using the deep immunoSEQ assay, multiplex PCR amplified TCR CDR3 regions from genomic DNA. Extracted genomic DNA from each cell subset was spread evenly across all wells of several immunoSEQ 96-well plates, with each plate serving as a replicate. For sorted subsets, each replicate PCR was loaded with 200 ng genomic DNA, equivalent to 25,000 to 35,000 T cell genomes. Purified libraries were measured with a Qubit 3.0 fluorometer, size-checked on a Bioanalyzer 2100, and measured again with the KAPA Library Quantification kit. Every immunoSEQ 96-well plate was sequenced on a separate single-read 150-cycle Illumina NextSeq 550 flow cell. Under the source paper's analysis protocol: The immunoSEQ output contained only junctional sequences without quality scores, so filtering could not match that applied to full-length reads. Sequences were annotated with PyIR, a Python wrapper for IgBLAST v1.9, and V/J genes and CDR3 were assigned using IMGT germline references. Reads with weak V/J assignments (E-value above 1e-6), missing CDR3, stop codons, out-of-frame junctions, or ambiguous translated residues were removed. A V3J clonotype was defined by an identical inferred V gene, J gene, and CDR3 amino acid sequence. The percentage overlap between two repertoires was calculated by dividing the number of shared unique clonotypes by the size of the smaller repertoire. Richness of each repertoire was evaluated using RTK rarefaction, the Chao1 estimator, and Recon v2.1 estimates of unobserved clonotypes. Generation probabilities were computed with OLGA for all TCRbeta clonotypes obtained by the gDNA method from four donors. The table comes from immuneACCESS by way of TCRdb, which keeps in-frame sequences with V and J called. Part of the clones is missing from these tables; in studies checked, under half for an unresolved V gene and the rest for unknown reasons. From that table come the V and J calls and clone size; the DNA was used to work out D and trimming. The sample includes about 2 million clones, with just under 95% observed a single time. The ten top clones hold approximately 1.2% of the sample.

The sequence derives from a man between 18 and 29 years old in good health. Here the chain combines TRBV20-1 and TRBJ2-1; too little of a D gene remains to name it. Sequenced sample: naive CD8+ T cells sorted from blood. This sample's cell subset or site label indicates: CD45RA+CCR7+. DNA sequence: TGCAGTGTCGATGAGCAGTTCTTC. Its translation is CSVDEQFF.